The sequence of this T cell receptor (beta chain) was determined in a study of blood T cell repertoires in COVID-19. The overall study: The United States, Italy and Spain provided the acute and convalescent COVID-19 samples.

V gave up 5 bases and J gave up 6 bases, with 11 bases separating them. The germline V gene encodes CDR1 MNHEY and CDR2 SMNVEV (reference sequence). The CDR3 consists of 13 residues. In the study's own analysis: Scientists estimated how many nucleated cells there were by amplifying reference gene primers. TCRdb's copy holds only in-frame clones and misses some; the assay was immunoSEQ multiplex PCR. D and trimming come from the DNA, and the V and J calls and clone size come from that table. The sample holds 110,000 to 150,000 clones, about 88% seen once. This clone came up once. V and J are TRBV27 and TRBJ2-1, with D uncertain. The TCR sequence derives from a man between 50 and 59 years old with active or convalescent COVID-19. Sequencing input: peripheral blood. The chain's CDR3 is CASSASSGNEQFF. The CDR3 DNA follows: TGTGCCAGCAGTGCCTCTTCCGGCAATGAGCAGTTCTTC.